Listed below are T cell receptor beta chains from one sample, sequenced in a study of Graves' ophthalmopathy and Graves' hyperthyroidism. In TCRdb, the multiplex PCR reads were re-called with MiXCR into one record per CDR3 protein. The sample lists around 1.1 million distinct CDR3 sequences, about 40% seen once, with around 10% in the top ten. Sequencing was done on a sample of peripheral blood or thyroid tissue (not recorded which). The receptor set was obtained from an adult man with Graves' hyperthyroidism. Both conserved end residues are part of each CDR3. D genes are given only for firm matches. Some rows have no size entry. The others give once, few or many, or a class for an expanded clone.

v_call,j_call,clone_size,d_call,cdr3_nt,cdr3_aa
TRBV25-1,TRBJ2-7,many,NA,TGTGCCAGCAGTTGGGACCCCACTGTCGAGCAGTACTTC,CASSWDPTVEQYF
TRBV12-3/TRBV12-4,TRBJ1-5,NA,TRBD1,TGTGCCAGCAGGGGACAGGGCAGCAGTCAGCCCCAGCATTTT,CASRGQGSSQPQHF
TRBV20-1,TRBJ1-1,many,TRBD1,TGCAGTGCTAGGGACAGGGTGAACACTGAAGCTTTCTTT,CSARDRVNTEAFF
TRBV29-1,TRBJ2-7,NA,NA,TGCAGCGCTAGTAGGCACGGGTCGGGGTCCTACGAGCAGTACTTC,CSASRHGSGSYEQYF
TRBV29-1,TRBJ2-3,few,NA,TGCAGCGTTGTTGGTCACGGCACAGATACGCAGTATTTT,CSVVGHGTDTQYF
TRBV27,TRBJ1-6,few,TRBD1,TGTGCCAGCAGTACGACAGGGATAGCGACTTCACCCCTCCACTTT,CASSTTGIATSPLHF
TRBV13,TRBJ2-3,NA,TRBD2,TGTGCCAGCAGCCTTACCCAAGCGGGAAACCCCACAGATACGCAGTATTTT,CASSLTQAGNPTDTQYF
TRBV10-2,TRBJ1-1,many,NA,TGTGCCAGCAGTGAGGACGGAAACACTGAAGCTTTCTTT,CASSEDGNTEAFF
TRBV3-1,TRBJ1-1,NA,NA,TGTGCCAGCGGCCAAGGGGTGAACACTGAAGCTTTCTTT,CASGQGVNTEAFF
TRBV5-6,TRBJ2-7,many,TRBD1,TGTGCCAGCAGCTTGGTGGACAGGGTGGATTACGAGCAGTACTTC,CASSLVDRVDYEQYF
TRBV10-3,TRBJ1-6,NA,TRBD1,TGTGCCATCAGTCGCGTTCAGGGGGGGAATTCACCCCTCCACTTT,CAISRVQGGNSPLHF
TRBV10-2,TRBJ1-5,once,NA,TGCGCCAGCAGTGTGGAGGGGCAGGATCAGCCCCAGCATTTT,CASSVEGQDQPQHF
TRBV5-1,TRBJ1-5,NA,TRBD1,TGCGCCAGCACCCAGGGGACAGGGCATTTTCAGCCCCAGCATTTT,CASTQGTGHFQPQHF
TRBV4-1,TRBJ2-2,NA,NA,TGCGCCAGCAGCCAAGGGACGTCGGGCGGGGAGCTGTTTTTT,CASSQGTSGGELFF
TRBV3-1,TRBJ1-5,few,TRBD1,TGTGCCAGCAGCCGACGGGACAGCGGCCAGCCCCAGCATTTT,CASSRRDSGQPQHF
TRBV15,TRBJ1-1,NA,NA,TGTGCCACTTCCCGGCCAGTGAACACCGAAGCTTTCTTT,CATSRPVNTEAFF
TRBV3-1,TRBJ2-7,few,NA,TGTGCCAGCAGCCAAGAGCTGAAAACCTACGAGCAGTACTTC,CASSQELKTYEQYF
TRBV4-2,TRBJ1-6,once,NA,TGTGCCAGCAGCCAGACTGGTGTTTCACCCCTCCACTTT,CASSQTGVSPLHF
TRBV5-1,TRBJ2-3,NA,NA,TGCGCCAGCAGCTTTGATGGCGGGAACACAGATACGCAGTATTTT,CASSFDGGNTDTQYF
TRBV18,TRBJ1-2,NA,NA,TGTGCCAGCTCACCAAGGGCCGGGTCCTTAACTTCTAACTATGGCTACACCTTC,CASSPRAGSLTSNYGYTF
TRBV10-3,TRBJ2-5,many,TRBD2,TGTGCCACCCTGGACCCTAGCGGGAAAGAGACCCAGTACTTC,CATLDPSGKETQYF
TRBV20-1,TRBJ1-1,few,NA,TGCAGTGCTAGTTTTCAGGGGTCTGGCACTGAAGCTTTCTTT,CSASFQGSGTEAFF
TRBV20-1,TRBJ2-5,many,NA,TGCAGTGCGGCAGGGGTGTCCCATTGGGTGGGAGAGACCCAGTACTTC,CSAAGVSHWVGETQYF
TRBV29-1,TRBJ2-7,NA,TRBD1,TGCAGCGTTGTGGGGACCGGGACAGGGGCTGCCTACGAGCAGTACTTC,CSVVGTGTGAAYEQYF
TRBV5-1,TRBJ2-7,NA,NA,TGCGCCAGCAGCTACCCGGGAGCCGAGCAGTACTTC,CASSYPGAEQYF
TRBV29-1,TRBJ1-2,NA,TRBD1,TGCAGCGTTGAATCGCGGCGACAGGGACTATTTAACTATGGCTACACCTTC,CSVESRRQGLFNYGYTF
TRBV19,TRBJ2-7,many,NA,TGTGCCAGTAGTTCGTCTGGACTCGGTGGCTACGAGCAGTACTTC,CASSSSGLGGYEQYF
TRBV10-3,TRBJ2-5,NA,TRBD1,TGTGCCATCAGCTTACAGGGGGAGGAGACCCAGTACTTC,CAISLQGEETQYF
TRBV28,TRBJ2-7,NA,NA,TGTGCCAGCCTTGGACCTACCTACGAGCAGTACTTC,CASLGPTYEQYF
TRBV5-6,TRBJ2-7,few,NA,TGTGCCAGCAGCTTTGGACACCATGTTTATGAGCAGTACTTC,CASSFGHHVYEQYF
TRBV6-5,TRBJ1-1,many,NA,TGTGCCAGCAGTGATATGACAGTCGGTTTCTTT,CASSDMTVGFF
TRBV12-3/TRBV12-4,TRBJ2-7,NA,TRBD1,TGTGCCAGCAGTCACGGACAGGAACTTTACGAGCAGTACTTC,CASSHGQELYEQYF
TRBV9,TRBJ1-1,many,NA,TGTGCCAGCAGCGGAAATGAAGCGGAAGCTTTCTTT,CASSGNEAEAFF
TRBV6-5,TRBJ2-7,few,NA,TGTGCCAGCAGTTACCTCCCTTCGGCGGCTAGCTCCTACGAGCAGTACTTC,CASSYLPSAASSYEQYF
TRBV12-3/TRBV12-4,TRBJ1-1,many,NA,TGTGCCAGCAGACTAATGAACACTGAAGCTTTCTTT,CASRLMNTEAFF
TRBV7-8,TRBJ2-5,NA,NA,TGTGCCAGCAGCTTATCAGGGGACACCGGGGAGACCCAGTACTTC,CASSLSGDTGETQYF
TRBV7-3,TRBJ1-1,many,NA,TGTGCCAGCAGCTCGACAACGAACACTGAAGCTTTCTTT,CASSSTTNTEAFF
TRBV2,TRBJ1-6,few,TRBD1,TGTGCCAGCAGGGTTTCCGGGACAGGGGGGGGCTCCTATAATTCACCCCTCCACTTT,CASRVSGTGGGSYNSPLHF
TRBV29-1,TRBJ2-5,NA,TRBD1,TGCAGCGTAGACCGGGACAGGGAGGAGACCCAGTACTTC,CSVDRDREETQYF
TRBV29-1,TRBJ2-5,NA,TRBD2,TGCAGCTTAAAGGGCCCAGCTAGCGGGGGTGTCCCCGAGACCCAGTACTTC,CSLKGPASGGVPETQYF
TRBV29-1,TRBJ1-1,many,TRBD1,TGCAGCGCCCCGGGGACAGGGGGTGCCACTGAAGCTTTCTTT,CSAPGTGGATEAFF
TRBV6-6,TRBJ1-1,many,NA,TGTGCCAGCAGTCCAGCCCCAATCGCTGAAGCTTTCTTT,CASSPAPIAEAFF
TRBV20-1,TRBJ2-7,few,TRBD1,TGCAGTGCTAGAAGAGGGGACAGAGGCTACGAGCAGTACTTC,CSARRGDRGYEQYF
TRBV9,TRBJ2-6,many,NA,TGTGCCAGCAGCGTATGGGACGAAGGCGGCTCTGGGGCCAACGTCCTGACTTTC,CASSVWDEGGSGANVLTF
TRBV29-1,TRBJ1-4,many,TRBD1,TGCAGCGTTGCACAGGGGGCAACTAATGAAAAACTGTTTTTT,CSVAQGATNEKLFF
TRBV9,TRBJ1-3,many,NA,TGTGCCAGCAGCCCCCGCCTCACTCCTGGAAACACCATATATTTT,CASSPRLTPGNTIYF
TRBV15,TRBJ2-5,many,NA,TGTGCCACCGCTATTGGGCAAGAGACCCAGTACTTC,CATAIGQETQYF
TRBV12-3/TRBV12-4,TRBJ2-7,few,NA,TGTGCCAGCAGTTCAAGGGGACAAGGGAGCTCCTACGAGCAGTACTTC,CASSSRGQGSSYEQYF